This T cell receptor (beta chain) appears in the sequencing data of a study of glioma-infiltrating T cells after dendritic cell vaccination. Overall study: Patients received autologous tumor lysate-pulsed dendritic cell vaccination between about 2003 and 2012.

There are 15 residues in the CDR3. Germline V gene lookup returns CDR1 LGHNA and CDR2 YNFKEQ. V shed 1 base and J 2 bases; nucleotides not matched to a gene: 4. TCRB CDR3 was amplified from 2 ug genomic DNA or less. The primer mix had 60 V beta and 13 J beta primers. TCRdb's table, derived via immunoSEQ multiplex PCR, lists solely in-frame clones and lacks some. The sample yields around 72,000 clones, around 86% seen once. PBMC were collected before vaccination, two weeks after the third vaccination, and at progression. The V call is TRBV4-2, the J call TRBJ2-7; 8 nucleotides agree with TRBD2. Source: blood, taken before dendritic cell vaccination. The sequence came from a human donor with glioblastoma. This CDR3 reads CASSQVGGGPYEQYF. CDR3 DNA sequence: TGTGCCAGCAGCCAAGTCGGCGGGGGGCCCTACGAGCAGTACTTC.